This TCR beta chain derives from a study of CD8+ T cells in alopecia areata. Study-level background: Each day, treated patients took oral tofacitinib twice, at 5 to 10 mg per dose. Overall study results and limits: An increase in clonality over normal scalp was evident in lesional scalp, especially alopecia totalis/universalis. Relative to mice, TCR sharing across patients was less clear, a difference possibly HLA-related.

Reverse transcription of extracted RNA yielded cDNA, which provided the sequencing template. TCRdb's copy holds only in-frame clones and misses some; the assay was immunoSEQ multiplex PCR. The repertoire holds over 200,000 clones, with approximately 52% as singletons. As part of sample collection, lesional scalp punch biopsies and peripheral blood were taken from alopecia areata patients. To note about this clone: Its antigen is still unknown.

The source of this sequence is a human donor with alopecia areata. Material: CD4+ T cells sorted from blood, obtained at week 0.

For the CDR3, the DNA is TGTGCCAGCAGCCCGAACGTACTACAGGGGGGCCCCTACAATGAGCAGTTCTTC. This sequence encodes CASSPNVLQGGPYNEQFF. The V gene is TRBV7-8, the J gene TRBJ2-1, with 8 bases fitting TRBD1. The CDR3 contains 18 residues. Germline values: CDR1 SGHVS, CDR2 FQNEAQ. V shed 5 bases, J shed 2 bases, and the junction held 14 bases outside the gene matches. The complete variable domain, with remaining parts taken from reference TRBV7-8 and TRBJ2-1, reads GAGVSQSPRYKVAKRGQDVALRCDPISGHVSLFWYQQALGQGPEFLTYFQNEAQLDKSGLPSDRFFAERPEGSVSTLKIQRTQQEDSAVYLCASSPNVLQGGPYNEQFFGPGTRLTVL.